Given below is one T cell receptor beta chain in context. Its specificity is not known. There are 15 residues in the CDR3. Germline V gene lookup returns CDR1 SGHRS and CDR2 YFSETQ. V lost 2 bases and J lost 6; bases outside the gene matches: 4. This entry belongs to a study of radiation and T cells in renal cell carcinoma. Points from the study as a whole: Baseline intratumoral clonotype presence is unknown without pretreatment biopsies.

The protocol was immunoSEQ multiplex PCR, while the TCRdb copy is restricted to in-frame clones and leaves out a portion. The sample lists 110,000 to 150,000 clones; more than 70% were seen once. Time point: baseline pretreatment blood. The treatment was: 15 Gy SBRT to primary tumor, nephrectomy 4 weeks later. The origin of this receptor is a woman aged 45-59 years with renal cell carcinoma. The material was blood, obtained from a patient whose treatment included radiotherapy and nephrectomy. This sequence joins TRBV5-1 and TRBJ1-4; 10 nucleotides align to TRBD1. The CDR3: CASSFFGTGDEKLFF. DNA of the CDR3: TGCGCCAGCAGCTTTTTTGGGACAGGGGATGAAAAACTGTTTTTT.